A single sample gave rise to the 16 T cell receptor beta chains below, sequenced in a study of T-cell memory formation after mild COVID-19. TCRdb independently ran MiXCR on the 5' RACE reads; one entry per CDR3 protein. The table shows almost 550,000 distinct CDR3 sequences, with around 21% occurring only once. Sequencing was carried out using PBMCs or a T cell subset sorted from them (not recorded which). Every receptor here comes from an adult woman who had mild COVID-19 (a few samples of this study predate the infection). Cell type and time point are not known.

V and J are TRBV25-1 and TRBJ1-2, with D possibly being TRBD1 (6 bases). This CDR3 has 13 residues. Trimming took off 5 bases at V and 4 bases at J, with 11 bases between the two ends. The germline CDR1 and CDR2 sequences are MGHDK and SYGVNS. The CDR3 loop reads CASSWSGAYGYTF. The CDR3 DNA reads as TGTGCCAGCAGTTGGTCAGGGGCCTATGGCTACACCTTC.

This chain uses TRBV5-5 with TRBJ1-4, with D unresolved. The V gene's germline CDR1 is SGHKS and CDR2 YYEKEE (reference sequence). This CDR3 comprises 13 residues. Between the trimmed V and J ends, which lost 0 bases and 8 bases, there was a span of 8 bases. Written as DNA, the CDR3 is TGTGCCAGCAGCTTGGTACCGGTGGAAAAACTGTTTTTT. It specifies CASSLVPVEKLFF.

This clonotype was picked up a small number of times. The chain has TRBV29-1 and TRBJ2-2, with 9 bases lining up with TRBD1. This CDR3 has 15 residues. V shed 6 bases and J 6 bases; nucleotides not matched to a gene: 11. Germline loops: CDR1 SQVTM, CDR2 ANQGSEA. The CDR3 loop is CSVPGTGSLPGELFF. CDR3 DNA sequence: TGCAGCGTCCCGGGGACAGGGTCCTTGCCCGGGGAGCTGTTTTTT.

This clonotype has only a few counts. The CDR3, as DNA: TGCAGTGCTGGCCCAGTTACGCAGTATTTT. This codes for CSAGPVTQYF. The chain carries TRBV20-1 and TRBJ2-3; no definite D call. The CDR3 length is 10 residues. CDR1 and CDR2 from the germline V gene are DFQATT and SNEGSKA (reference sequence). The V and J ends lost 5 bases and 8 bases respectively, with 8 bases between them.

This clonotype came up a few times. CDR3 sequence (DNA): TGCAGCGTTGAATCACCGGGACAGGGTTACGAGCAGTACTTC. Protein product: CSVESPGQGYEQYF. This chain joins TRBV29-1 and TRBJ2-7; 9 bases match TRBD1. V shed 2 bases and J 4 bases; nucleotides not matched to a gene: 6. The CDR3 totals 14 residues. Germline assignment: CDR1 SQVTM and CDR2 ANQGSEA.

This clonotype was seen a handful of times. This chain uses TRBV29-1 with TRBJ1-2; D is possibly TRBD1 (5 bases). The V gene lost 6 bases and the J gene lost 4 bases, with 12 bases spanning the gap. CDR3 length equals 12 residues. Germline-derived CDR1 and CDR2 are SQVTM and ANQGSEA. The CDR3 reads CSVSTGTYGYTF. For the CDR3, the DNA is TGCAGCGTCTCGACTGGGACCTATGGCTACACCTTC.

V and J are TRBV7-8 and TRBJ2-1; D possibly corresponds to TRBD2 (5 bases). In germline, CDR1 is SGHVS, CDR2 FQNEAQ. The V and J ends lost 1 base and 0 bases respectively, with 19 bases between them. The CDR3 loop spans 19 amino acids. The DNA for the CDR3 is TGTGCCAGCAGCTTAGAAAGGCTTCGTCAGCGGAGCTCCTACAATGAGCAGTTCTTC. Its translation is CASSLERLRQRSSYNEQFF.

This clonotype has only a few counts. The CDR3 is CASSAAWTKNIQYF. For the CDR3, the DNA is TGTGCCAGCAGCGCCGCTTGGACCAAAAACATTCAGTACTTC. The genes are TRBV9 and TRBJ2-4; D not resolved. The CDR3 has 14 residues. V shed 3 bases and J shed 2 bases, with 9 bases lying between them. Germline lookup yields CDR1 SGDLS and CDR2 YYNGEE.

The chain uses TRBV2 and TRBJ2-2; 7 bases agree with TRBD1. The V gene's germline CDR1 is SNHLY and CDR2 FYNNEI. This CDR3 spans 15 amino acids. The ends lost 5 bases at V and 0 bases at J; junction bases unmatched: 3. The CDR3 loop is CASSPDRSNTGELFF. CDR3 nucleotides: TGTGCCAGCAGTCCGGACAGGTCGAACACCGGGGAGCTGTTTTTT.

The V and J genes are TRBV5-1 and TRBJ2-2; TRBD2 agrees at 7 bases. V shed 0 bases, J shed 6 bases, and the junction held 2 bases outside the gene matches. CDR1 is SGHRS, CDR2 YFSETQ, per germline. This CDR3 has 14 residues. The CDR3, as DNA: TGCGCCAGCAGCTTGGCTAGCGGTCCCGGGGAGCTGTTTTTT. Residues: CASSLASGPGELFF.

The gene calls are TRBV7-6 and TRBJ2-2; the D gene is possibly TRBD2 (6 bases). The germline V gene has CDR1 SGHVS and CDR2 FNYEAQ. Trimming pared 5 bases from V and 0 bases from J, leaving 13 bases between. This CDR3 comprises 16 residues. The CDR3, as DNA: TGTGCCAGCAGCCCCCGGCGGGGCGCGAACACCGGGGAGCTGTTTTTT. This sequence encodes CASSPRRGANTGELFF.

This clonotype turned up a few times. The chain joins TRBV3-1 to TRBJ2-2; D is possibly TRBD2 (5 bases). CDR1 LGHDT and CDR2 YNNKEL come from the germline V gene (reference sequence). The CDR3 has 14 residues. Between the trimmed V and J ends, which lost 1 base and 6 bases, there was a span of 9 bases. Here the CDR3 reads CASSQGVGAGELFF. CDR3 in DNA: TGTGCCAGCAGCCAAGGCGTGGGAGCCGGGGAGCTGTTTTTT.

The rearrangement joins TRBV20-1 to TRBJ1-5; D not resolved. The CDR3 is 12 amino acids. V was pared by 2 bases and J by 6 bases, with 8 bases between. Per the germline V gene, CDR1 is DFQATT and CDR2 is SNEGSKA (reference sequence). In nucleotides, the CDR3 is TGCAGTGCTAGATTAGGAGGTCAGCCCCAGCATTTT. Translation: CSARLGGQPQHF.

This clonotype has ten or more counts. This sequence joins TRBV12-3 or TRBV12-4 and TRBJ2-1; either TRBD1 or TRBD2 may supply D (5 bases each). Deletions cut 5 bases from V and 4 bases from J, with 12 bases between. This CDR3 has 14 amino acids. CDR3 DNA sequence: TGTGCCAGCAGTCTTACCGGGGCTTACAATGAGCAGTTCTTC. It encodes CASSLTGAYNEQFF.

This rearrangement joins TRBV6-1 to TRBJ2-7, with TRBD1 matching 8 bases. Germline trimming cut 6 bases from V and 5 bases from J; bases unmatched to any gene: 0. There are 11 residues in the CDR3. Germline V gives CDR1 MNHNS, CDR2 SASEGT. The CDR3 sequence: CASRDRDEQYF. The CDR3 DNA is TGTGCCAGCAGGGACAGGGACGAGCAGTACTTC.

The CDR3 nucleotides read TGCGCCAGCAGCCAATTGGCCACACAAGAGACCCAGTACTTC. This encodes CASSQLATQETQYF. V and J are TRBV4-1 and TRBJ2-5; D gene unclear. The CDR3 loop spans 14 amino acids. V lost 2 bases and J 2 bases, leaving 9 bases between the germline ends. Germline loops: CDR1 MGHRA, CDR2 YSYEKL.